The present T cell receptor beta chain was sequenced within a study of blood T cell repertoires in COVID-19. Study summary: Samples of COVID-19 (acute and convalescent) were obtained from the United States, Italy and Spain.

Sequencing used immunoSEQ multiplex PCR; TCRdb keeps in-frame clones, though not all of them. The sample includes under 350,000 clones, approximately 85% of them seen just once. Per the germline V gene, CDR1 is GTSNPN and CDR2 is SVGIG (reference sequence). The CDR3 loop spans 14 amino acids. Trimming shortened V by 2 bases and J by 10 bases, and 15 bases separated the two germline ends. This TCR came from a human donor in a cohort sampled during active COVID-19. Sample: peripheral blood. The chain has TRBV30 and TRBJ1-6; weak D call: TRBD1 (5 bases). CDR3 loop: CAWSPLNRQSPLHF. The DNA of the CDR3 is TGTGCCTGGAGTCCTCTTAACAGGCAGTCACCCCTCCACTTT.